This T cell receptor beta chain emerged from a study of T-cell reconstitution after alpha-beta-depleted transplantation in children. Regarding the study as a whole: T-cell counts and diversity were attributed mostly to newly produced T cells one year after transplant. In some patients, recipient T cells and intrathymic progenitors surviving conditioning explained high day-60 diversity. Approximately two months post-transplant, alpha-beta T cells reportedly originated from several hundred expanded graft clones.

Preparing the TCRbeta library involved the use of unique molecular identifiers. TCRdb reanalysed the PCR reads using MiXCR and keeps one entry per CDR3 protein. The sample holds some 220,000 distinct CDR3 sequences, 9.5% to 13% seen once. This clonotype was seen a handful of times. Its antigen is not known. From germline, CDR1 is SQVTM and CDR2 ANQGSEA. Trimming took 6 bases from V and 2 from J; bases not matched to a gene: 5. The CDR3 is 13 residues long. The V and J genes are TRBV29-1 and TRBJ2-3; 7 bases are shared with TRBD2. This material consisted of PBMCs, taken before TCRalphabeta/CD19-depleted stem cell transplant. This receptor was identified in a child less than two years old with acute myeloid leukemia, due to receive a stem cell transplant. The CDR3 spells CSVPRGFTDTQYF. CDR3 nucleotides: TGCAGCGTCCCGCGGGGGTTCACAGATACGCAGTATTTT.